The present TCR beta chain was sequenced within a study of blood T cell repertoires in COVID-19. Study-wide context: T cells, B-cell-depleted T cells, or PBMCs supplied cDNA or gDNA.

Authors' methods: The authors estimated nucleated cell counts from reference gene primer amplification. Method: immunoSEQ multiplex PCR; TCRdb's copy keeps in-frame clones and lacks some. V, J and clone size were drawn from that table, and D and trimming were deduced from the DNA. In the table there are about 250,000 clones, about 89% of which are singletons. Germline V gene lookup returns CDR1 LNHDA and CDR2 SQIVND (reference sequence). V shed 3 bases and J 13 bases; nucleotides not matched to a gene: 13. This CDR3 comprises 16 residues. This chain links TRBV19 with TRBJ1-6, with 9 bases identical to TRBD1. The sequencing input was peripheral blood. The clonotype comes from a woman aged 60-70 years who had recovered from COVID-19. This chain's CDR3 is CASSMGTGTGPWPLHF. The CDR3 coding sequence is TGTGCCAGTAGTATGGGAACCGGGACAGGGCCTTGGCCCCTCCACTTT.